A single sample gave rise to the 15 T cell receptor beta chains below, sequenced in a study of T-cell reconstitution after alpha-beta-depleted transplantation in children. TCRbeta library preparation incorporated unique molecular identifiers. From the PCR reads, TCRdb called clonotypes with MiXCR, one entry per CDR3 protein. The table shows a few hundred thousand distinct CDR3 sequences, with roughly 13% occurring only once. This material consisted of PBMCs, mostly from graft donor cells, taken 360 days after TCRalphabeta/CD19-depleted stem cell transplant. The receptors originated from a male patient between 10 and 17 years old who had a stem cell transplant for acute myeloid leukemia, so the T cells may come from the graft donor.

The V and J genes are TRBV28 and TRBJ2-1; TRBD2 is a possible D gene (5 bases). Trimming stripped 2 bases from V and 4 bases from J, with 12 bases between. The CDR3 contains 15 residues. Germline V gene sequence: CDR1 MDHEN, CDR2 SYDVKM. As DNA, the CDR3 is TGTGCCAGCAGTTTAAGAGGGAACGGGTACAATGAGCAGTTCTTC. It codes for CASSLRGNGYNEQFF.

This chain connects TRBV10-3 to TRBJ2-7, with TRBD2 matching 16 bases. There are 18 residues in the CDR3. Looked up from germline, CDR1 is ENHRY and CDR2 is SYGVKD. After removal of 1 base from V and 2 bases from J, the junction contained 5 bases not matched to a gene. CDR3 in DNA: TGTGCCATCAGTGAGTTATTCGGGACTAGCGGGAGGGCCTACGAGCAGTACTTC. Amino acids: CAISELFGTSGRAYEQYF.

This CDR3 reads CASGTSGGGPYEQYF. CDR3 in DNA: TGTGCCAGCGGGACCTCAGGGGGGGGCCCCTACGAGCAGTACTTC. The V call is TRBV12-3 or TRBV12-4, the J call TRBJ2-7; D tentatively reads TRBD1 or TRBD2 (7 bases each). CDR3 size: 15 residues. The V gene lost 8 bases and the J gene lost 2 bases, with 19 bases spanning the gap.

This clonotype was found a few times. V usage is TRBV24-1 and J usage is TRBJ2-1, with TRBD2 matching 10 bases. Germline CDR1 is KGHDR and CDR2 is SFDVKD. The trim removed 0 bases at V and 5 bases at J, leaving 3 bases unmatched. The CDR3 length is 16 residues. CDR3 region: CATSDLVAGGNNEQFF. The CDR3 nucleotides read TGTGCCACCAGTGATTTGGTAGCGGGAGGTAACAATGAGCAGTTCTTC.

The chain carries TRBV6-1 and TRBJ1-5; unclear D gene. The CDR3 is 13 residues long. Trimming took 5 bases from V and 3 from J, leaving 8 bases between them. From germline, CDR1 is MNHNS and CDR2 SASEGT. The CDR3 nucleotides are TGTGCCAGCAGTCCTGCAGCCAATCAGCCCCAGCATTTT. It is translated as CASSPAANQPQHF.

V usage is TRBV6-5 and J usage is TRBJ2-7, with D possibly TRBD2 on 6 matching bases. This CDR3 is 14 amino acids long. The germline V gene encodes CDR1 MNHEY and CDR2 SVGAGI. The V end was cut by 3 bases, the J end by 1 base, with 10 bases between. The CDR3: CASSYAGTSYEQYF. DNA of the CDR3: TGTGCCAGCAGTTATGCCGGGACTTCCTACGAGCAGTACTTC.

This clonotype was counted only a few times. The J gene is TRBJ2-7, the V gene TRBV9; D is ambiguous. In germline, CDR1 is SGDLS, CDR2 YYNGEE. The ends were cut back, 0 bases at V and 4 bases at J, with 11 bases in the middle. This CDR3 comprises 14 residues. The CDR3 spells CASSVDGLGYEQYF. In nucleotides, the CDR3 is TGTGCCAGCAGCGTAGACGGGTTGGGATACGAGCAGTACTTC.

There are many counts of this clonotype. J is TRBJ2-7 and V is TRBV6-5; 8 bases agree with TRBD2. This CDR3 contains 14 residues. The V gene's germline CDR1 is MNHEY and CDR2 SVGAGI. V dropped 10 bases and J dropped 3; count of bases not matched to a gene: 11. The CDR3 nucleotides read TGTGCCACCCGAGCAGGTCTAGCGGGCTACGAGCAGTACTTC. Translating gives CATRAGLAGYEQYF.

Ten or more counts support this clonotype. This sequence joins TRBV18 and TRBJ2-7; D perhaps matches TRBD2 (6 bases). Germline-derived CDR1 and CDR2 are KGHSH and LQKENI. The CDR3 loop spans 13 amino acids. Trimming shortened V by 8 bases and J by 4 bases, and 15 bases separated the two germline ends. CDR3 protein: CASSPPGGYEQYF. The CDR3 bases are TGTGCCAGCAGCCCCCCCGGAGGGTACGAGCAGTACTTC.

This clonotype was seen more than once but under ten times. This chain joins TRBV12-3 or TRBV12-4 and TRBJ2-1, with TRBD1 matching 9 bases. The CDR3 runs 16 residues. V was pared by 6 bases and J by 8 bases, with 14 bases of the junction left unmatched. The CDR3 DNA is TGTGCCAGCAGCTCCAAATGGCGACAGGGGGTTGATGAGCAGTTCTTC. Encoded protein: CASSSKWRQGVDEQFF.

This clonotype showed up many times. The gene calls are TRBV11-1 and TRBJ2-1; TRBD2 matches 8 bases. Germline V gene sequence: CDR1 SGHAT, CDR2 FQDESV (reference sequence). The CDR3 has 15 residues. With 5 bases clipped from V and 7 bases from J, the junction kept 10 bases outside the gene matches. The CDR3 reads CASSPPSGRGNEQFF. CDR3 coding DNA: TGTGCCAGCAGCCCGCCCTCCGGGAGGGGGAATGAGCAGTTCTTC.

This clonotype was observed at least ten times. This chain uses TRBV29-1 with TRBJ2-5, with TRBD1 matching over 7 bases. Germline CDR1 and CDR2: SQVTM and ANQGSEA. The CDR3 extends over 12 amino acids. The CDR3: CSQTGQTGAQYF. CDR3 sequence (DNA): TGCAGTCAAACAGGTCAAACAGGGGCCCAGTACTTC.

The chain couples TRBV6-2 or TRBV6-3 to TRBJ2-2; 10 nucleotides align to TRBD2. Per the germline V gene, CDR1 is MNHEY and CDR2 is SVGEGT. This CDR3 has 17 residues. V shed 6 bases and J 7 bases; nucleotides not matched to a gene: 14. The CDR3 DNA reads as TGTGCCAGCAGCAAACTTGGACTAGCGGTGAAGGGCGGGGAGCTGTTTTTT. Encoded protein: CASSKLGLAVKGGELFF.

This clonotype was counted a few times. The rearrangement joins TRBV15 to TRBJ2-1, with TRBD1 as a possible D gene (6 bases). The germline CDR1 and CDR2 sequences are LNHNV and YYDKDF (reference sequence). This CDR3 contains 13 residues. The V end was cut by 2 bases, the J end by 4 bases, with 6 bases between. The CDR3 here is CATSRQGYNEQFF. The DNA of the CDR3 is TGTGCCACCAGCAGACAGGGGTACAATGAGCAGTTCTTC.

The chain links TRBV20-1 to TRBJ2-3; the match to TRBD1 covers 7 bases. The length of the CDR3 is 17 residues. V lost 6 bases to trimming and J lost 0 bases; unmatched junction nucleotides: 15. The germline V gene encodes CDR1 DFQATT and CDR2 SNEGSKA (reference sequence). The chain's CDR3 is CSAAAGGHPGSTDTQYF. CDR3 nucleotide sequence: TGCAGTGCCGCGGCAGGGGGACACCCAGGGAGCACAGATACGCAGTATTTT.